This TCR beta chain was identified during a study of shared clonotypes between healthy human individuals. A note on this clone: No antigen is known for it.

Study-level points and caveats: The study drew on few donors, limiting represented genetic and exposure-history diversity.

Germline V lookup: CDR1 MNHEY, CDR2 SVGAGI. CDR3 length: 13 amino acids. Unmatched junction bases numbered 6, after V lost 7 bases and J lost 4 bases. Only CD45RO-negative cells positively selected for CCR7 counted as naive CD8 cells, so terminally differentiated effector memory CD45RA+ cells were excluded. Using immunoSEQ multiplex PCR, the repertoire was profiled, and TCRdb retains in-frame clones only, with some absent. The data contain 2 million to 2.5 million clones, about 95% of them singletons. The receptor comes from a man younger than 35 in good health. The V and J genes are TRBV6-5 and TRBJ2-5, with TRBD1 identical over 7 bases. The sequenced material came from naive CD8+ T cells sorted from blood. CDR3 nucleotides: TGTGCCAGCACCCAGGGGGATCGAGAGACCCAGTACTTC. Protein sequence: CASTQGDRETQYF.